This T cell receptor (beta chain) was recorded in a study of somatic mutations in cytotoxic T cells in rheumatoid arthritis (dated by TCRdb to between 2016 and 2019). Background for the entire study: Right after diagnosis and prior to the start of any treatment, more than 25 ml EDTA of peripheral blood was drawn from patients. The study asked whether expanded CD8+ T-cell clones in newly diagnosed, untreated rheumatoid arthritis carry somatic mutations, and used TCRB deep sequencing to characterize clonality. TCRB deep sequencing was performed for roughly 69 rheumatoid arthritis patients and some 19 healthy controls. Some V beta antibody-stained T-cell populations were flow-sorted on a FACSAria II or Sony SH800 at nearly 100% purity, and sorted V beta1+ cells also underwent TCRB sequencing. Patients and controls did not essentially differ in median age, which was nearly identical between the groups.

In its sample, this clone was seen a few times. Its antigen remains undetermined. No qualities accompany the bases; no much larger clone lies one base away. Results the study describes overall, beyond this receptor: In about an eighth of the roughly 65 patients, more than 20% of CD8+ cells belonged to the largest CD8+ clone, while several identical CD8+ TCRB sequences were shared between blood and synovial fluid. Viral specificity could not be ruled out by absence from virus-specific databases, and the antigen targets of the expanded CD8+ clones remained unknown. Rheumatoid arthritis patients and age-matched healthy controls did not significantly differ in CD8+ T-cell clonality. CD8+ clonality increased with age in patients (Spearman r ≈ 0.5) but not in healthy controls. The finding that TRBV07 was slightly underrepresented in patients was left unadjusted for multiple comparisons.

TCRB CDR3 sequencing used the immunoSEQ assay on genomic DNA. Concerning the study's data processing: Published virus-specific TCRB sequences were compared with patient CD8+ clones larger than 1%, and only a few matches were found. The analyses included only productive TCRB rearrangements. Clonality was expressed as a Shannon entropy-based productive clonality index, with each clone defined by a unique TCRB CDR3 sequence. Repertoire overlap for a pair of samples was computed from each clone's template counts relative to total templates per sample. V-gene usage measured by flow cytometry correlated with TCRB sequencing V-gene usage, with a Spearman r of roughly 0.64. TCRdb stores this immuneACCESS table with in-frame sequences only. Part of the clones is absent; in the studies checked, under half of the shortfall reflects unresolved V genes, and no reason is known for the rest. That table gives V, J and clone size, and the DNA gave D and trimming. Within this sample are around 15,000 clones, with 82% of them counted one time only. Together, the top ten hold over 25% of the sample.

On an AutoMACS, CD4+ and CD8+ cells were isolated via positive magnetic bead selection, and their purity was verified by flow cytometry. A TCR V beta antibody panel was used in flow cytometry to screen first for clonal expansions, which were then characterized by TCRB deep sequencing of sorted CD8+ fractions. Peripheral blood mononuclear cells were isolated by Ficoll-Paque PLUS density gradient separation. DNA was extracted from CD4-enriched, CD8-enriched or PBMC samples with Nucleospin Tissue or Tissue XS kits and quantified with a Qubit 2.0 fluorometer. The CDR3 measures 14 amino acids from cysteine to phenylalanine. Of all the DNA, just the CDR3 is kept, 42 bases in frame from base 1. Sequences SEHNR (CDR1) and FQNEAQ (CDR2) are obtained from the germline V gene (reference sequence). V gives up 1 base and J gives up 5 bases, and the segment between their germline ends measures 9 bases.

The origin of this receptor is an adult with rheumatoid arthritis. The sequencing input was CD8+ T cells sorted from blood. The chain is encoded by TRBV7-9 joined to TRBJ2-1, with TRBD2 tentatively as D gene (6 bases match). The nucleotide sequence is TGTGCCAGCAGCTTAGTCGGGGGAAACAATGAGCAGTTCTTC. This gives the protein CASSLVGGNNEQFF.